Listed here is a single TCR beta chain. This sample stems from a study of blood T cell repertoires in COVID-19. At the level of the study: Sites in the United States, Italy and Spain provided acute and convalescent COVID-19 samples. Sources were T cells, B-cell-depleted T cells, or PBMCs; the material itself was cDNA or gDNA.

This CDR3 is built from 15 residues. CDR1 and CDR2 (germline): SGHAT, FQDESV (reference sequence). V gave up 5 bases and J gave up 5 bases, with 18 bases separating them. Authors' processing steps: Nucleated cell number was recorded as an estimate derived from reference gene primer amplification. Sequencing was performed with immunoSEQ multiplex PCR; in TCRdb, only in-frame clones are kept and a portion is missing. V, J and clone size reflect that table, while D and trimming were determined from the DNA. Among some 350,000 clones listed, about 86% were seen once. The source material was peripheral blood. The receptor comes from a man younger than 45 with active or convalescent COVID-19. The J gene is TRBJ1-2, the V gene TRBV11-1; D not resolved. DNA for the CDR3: TGTGCCAGCAGCGATGACCCTTGGGCAGGATATGGCTACACCTTC. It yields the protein CASSDDPWAGYGYTF.